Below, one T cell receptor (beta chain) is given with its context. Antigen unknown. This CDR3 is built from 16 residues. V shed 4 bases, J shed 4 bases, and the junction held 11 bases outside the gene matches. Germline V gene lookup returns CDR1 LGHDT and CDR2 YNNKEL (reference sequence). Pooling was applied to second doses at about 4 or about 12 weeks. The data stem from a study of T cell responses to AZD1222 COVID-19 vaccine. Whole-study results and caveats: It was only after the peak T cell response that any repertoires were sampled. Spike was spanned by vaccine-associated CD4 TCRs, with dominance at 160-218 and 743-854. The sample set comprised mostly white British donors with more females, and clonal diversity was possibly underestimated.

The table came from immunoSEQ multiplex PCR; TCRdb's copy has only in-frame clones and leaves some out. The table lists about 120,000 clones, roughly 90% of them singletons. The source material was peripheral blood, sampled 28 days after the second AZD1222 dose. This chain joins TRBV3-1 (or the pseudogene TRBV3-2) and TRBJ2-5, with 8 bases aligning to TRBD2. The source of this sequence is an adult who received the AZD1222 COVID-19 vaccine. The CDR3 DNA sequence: TGTGCCAGCAGCCGGAGGACGGGGGGGTCCGGAGAGACCCAGTACTTC. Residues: CASSRRTGGSGETQYF.